This TCR beta chain was documented in a study of T cell repertoires in cytomegalovirus infection (dated by TCRdb to between 2018 and 2021). Study-wide context: The peptide stimulations were aimed at well-studied HLA-B-restricted epitopes as well as recently identified HLA-C-restricted CMV epitopes, whose presentation resists viral immunomodulation. The HLA type of each donor mattered for the analysis, because public TCR beta signatures pointed to carriage of CMV infection along with the matching HLA type.

The sample was run on an Illumina HiSeq 1500. TCRdb's own reprocessing of the public reads used fastp at Q25 and MiXCR and kept productive beta chains. Every entry covers one CDR3 protein and lists the most common genes and DNA from its rows. The sample includes about 900,000 distinct CDR3 sequences, with roughly 30% observed a single time. The ten largest clones represent over 11% of the sample. Explained via the paper, the treatment or condition label denotes: in vitro stimulation with specific CMV peptide epitopes to enrich CMV-specific T cells. As concerns this clonotype: Its antigen remains undetermined. The record has no base qualities; no much larger clone is one base away.

What the work shows at the level of the full study, not this receptor alone: In both this cohort and an independent cohort of 350 to 400 donors, the cumulative frequency of public TCR beta family members distinguished carriers of CMV infection plus the relevant HLA type. The ex vivo response was dominated by HLA-C-restricted CMV-specific TCR beta clonotypes, which also provided the single most frequent clonotype in two of eight donors.

Taken from cysteine to phenylalanine, the CDR3 has 16 residues. The read is trimmed to its CDR3 DNA, 48 bases read in frame from base 1. V was cut back by 1 base and J by 7 bases, leaving a gap of 16 bases between them. From a lookup of the germline V gene, CDR1 and CDR2 are MNHEY and SVGAGI. The V gene is TRBV6-5 and the J gene is TRBJ1-4; possibly the D gene is TRBD1, per 5 matching bases. The sample consisted of cultured CD8+ T cells from PBMCs, taken from culture after CMV antigen stimulation. The sequence was collected from a human donor in good health (CMV status not recorded). Some clones in this sample may be carry-over from other donors' samples. CDR3 protein: CASSYFSGTGPEKLFF. Read as DNA, the sequence is TGTGCCAGCAGTTACTTTAGCGGGACGGGACCTGAAAAACTGTTTTTT.